A selection of T cell receptor beta chains follows, all from one sample in a study of identical twins. One entry per CDR3 protein results from TCRdb running MiXCR on the 5' RACE reads. This repertoire shows 1.5 million to 2 million distinct CDR3 sequences, 32% found once; its top ten account for about 0.27%. The specimen was cord blood. All receptors derive from a newborn girl in good health. Both conserved end residues are part of each CDR3. A D gene is named only where the DNA matches it firmly. A clone size is listed for some rows: how often the clone was seen (once, few, many), or a class if it is expanded.

len,d_gene,abundance,j_gene,v_gene,CDR3nt,CDR3aa
13,.,few,TRBJ2-3,TRBV7-2,TGTGCCAGCAGCTCCTGGTCTGCAGATACGCAGTATTTT,CASSSWSADTQYF
15,TRBD2,.,TRBJ2-7,TRBV20-1,TGCAGTGCTATTGGTAAAGCGGGGGGCGCCTACGAGCAGTACTTC,CSAIGKAGGAYEQYF
13,.,.,TRBJ1-2,TRBV12-3/TRBV12-4,TGTGCCAGCAGTCGGGCAGGCCTGAGTGGCTACACCTTC,CASSRAGLSGYTF
15,.,.,TRBJ2-3,TRBV25-1,TGTGCCAGCAGTGAATCTTGGACCAGCACAGATACGCAGTATTTT,CASSESWTSTDTQYF
18,TRBD2,few,TRBJ2-1,TRBV4-2,TGTGCCAGCAGCCAAGAGTGGTTGGGAACTAGCGGGAGAAATGAGCAGTTCTTC,CASSQEWLGTSGRNEQFF
12,.,.,TRBJ2-1,TRBV6-2/TRBV6-3,TGTGCCAGCAGTTACCGACGGAATGAGCAGTTCTTC,CASSYRRNEQFF
14,.,few,TRBJ2-7,TRBV18,TGTGCCAGCTCCGGGACTTTTCCCTCCTACGAGCAGTACTTC,CASSGTFPSYEQYF
15,.,.,TRBJ2-1,TRBV5-6,TGTGCCAGCAGCTTGTCCCGGGACTTCTACAATGAGCAGTTCTTC,CASSLSRDFYNEQFF
15,TRBD2,.,TRBJ2-3,TRBV19,TGTGCCAGTAAAACTAGCGGGAGGGGGACAGATACGCAGTATTTT,CASKTSGRGTDTQYF
16,TRBD1,.,TRBJ1-4,TRBV13,TGTGCCGGCAGCACCTTACGGACAGGGTTTAATGAAAAACTGTTTTTT,CAGSTLRTGFNEKLFF
14,.,.,TRBJ1-6,TRBV5-4,TGTGCCAGCAGCCGGACAGTCTTGGATTCACCCCTCCACTTT,CASSRTVLDSPLHF
13,.,few,TRBJ2-2,TRBV12-5,TGTGCTAGTGGTCGGGACAACACCGGGGAGCTGTTTTTT,CASGRDNTGELFF
18,TRBD1,few,TRBJ1-2,TRBV5-4,TGTGCCAGCAGCCGCGGAGGGACAGGGGGAAACGGGATATATGGCTACACCTTC,CASSRGGTGGNGIYGYTF
15,.,many,TRBJ2-3,TRBV5-1,TGCGCCAGCGCTCTAGACTGGACTAGCACAGATACGCAGTATTTT,CASALDWTSTDTQYF
15,TRBD1,.,TRBJ2-5,TRBV6-5,TGTGCCAGCAGTGTCTGGACAGGGTACCAAGAGACCCAGTACTTC,CASSVWTGYQETQYF
12,.,many,TRBJ2-7,TRBV29-1,TGCAGCGTTTTCGACAGCTCCTACGAGCAGTACTTC,CSVFDSSYEQYF
13,TRBD2,few,TRBJ2-7,TRBV5-6,TGTGCCAGCAGCCCGCTGCCTAGCGGAGAGCAGTACTTC,CASSPLPSGEQYF
14,.,.,TRBJ1-4,TRBV5-1,TGCGCCAGCAGGAGTGACCCTAGGAATGAAAAACTGTTTTTT,CASRSDPRNEKLFF
15,.,.,TRBJ1-1,TRBV2,TGTGCCAGCACTACAGGGAGGGTAATGAACACTGAAGCTTTCTTT,CASTTGRVMNTEAFF
15,.,.,TRBJ2-1,TRBV20-1,TGCAGTGCTAGAGATATGACGGCGGATTACAATGAGCAGTTCTTC,CSARDMTADYNEQFF
15,TRBD2,many,TRBJ2-1,TRBV10-3,TGTGCCATCAGTGCTACTAGCGGGGGCATAGGGGAGCAGTTCTTC,CAISATSGGIGEQFF
14,.,.,TRBJ1-1,TRBV18,TGTGCCAGCTCACCCGACCTTATGAACACTGAAGCTTTCTTT,CASSPDLMNTEAFF
13,TRBD1,.,TRBJ2-7,TRBV12-3/TRBV12-4,TGTGCCAGCAGGACGACAGGGGACTACGAGCAGTACTTC,CASRTTGDYEQYF
12,.,few,TRBJ2-7,TRBV10-2,TGCGCCAGCAGGTCGCTAGCCGACGAGCAGTACTTC,CASRSLADEQYF
18,.,few,TRBJ2-4,TRBV4-1,TGCGCCAGCAGCCAAGGGGTGGGCCTACCCTTAGCCAAAAACATTCAGTACTTC,CASSQGVGLPLAKNIQYF
15,TRBD1,few,TRBJ1-2,TRBV5-1,TGCGCCAGCAGCGAAGGGACAGGGTTTAACTATGGCTACACCTTC,CASSEGTGFNYGYTF
14,.,.,TRBJ1-5,TRBV6-6,TGTGCCAGCAGTTACTCAGGACAGCCCCAGCCCCAGCATTTT,CASSYSGQPQPQHF
15,.,few,TRBJ1-6,TRBV2,TGTGCCAGCATTAACCAACAGACCTATAATTCACCCCTCCACTTT,CASINQQTYNSPLHF